The 22 T cell receptor beta chains presented below share a single source sample, sequenced in a study of blood T cell repertoires in COVID-19. Generated by immunoSEQ multiplex PCR, the TCRdb table keeps only in-frame clones and is missing some. The sample includes under 250,000 clones, approximately 85% of them seen just once. The sample consisted of peripheral blood. These receptor sequences come from a woman between 65 and 79 years old with acute or convalescent COVID-19.

This chain joins TRBV19 and TRBJ1-2; D perhaps matches TRBD1 (5 bases). V gave up 3 bases and J gave up 8 bases, with 13 bases separating them. This CDR3 has 13 amino acids. CDR1 and CDR2 from the germline V gene are LNHDA and SQIVND (reference sequence). Here the CDR3 reads CASSIARVQGYTF. CDR3 coding DNA: TGTGCCAGTAGTATTGCCAGGGTGCAAGGCTACACCTTC.

The rearrangement joins TRBV30 to TRBJ1-1; 8 bases align to TRBD1. The CDR3 consists of 15 residues. The J segment lost 2 bases and the V segment lost 4 bases, leaving 9 bases of the junction unmatched. Per the germline V gene, CDR1 is GTSNPN and CDR2 is SVGIG (reference sequence). The chain's CDR3 is CAWTLQGVLNTEAFF. CDR3 nucleotides: TGTGCCTGGACCTTACAGGGGGTTCTTAACACTGAAGCTTTCTTT.

The V and J genes are TRBV3-1 (or the pseudogene TRBV3-2) and TRBJ1-2; the D gene is possibly TRBD1 (6 bases). CDR3 length: 15 amino acids. CDR1 LGHDT and CDR2 YNNKEL come from the germline V gene (reference sequence). V was shortened by 1 base and J by 7 bases, with 16 bases between the two germline ends. The CDR3 coding sequence is TGTGCCAGCAGCCAAGGGAGCGGGGGCTGGGGTGGCTACACCTTC. It codes for CASSQGSGGWGGYTF.

This chain uses TRBV7-2 with TRBJ1-1; D unclear. CDR3 size: 15 residues. Per germline, CDR1 SGHTA and CDR2 FQGNSA. Trimming pared 1 base from V and 3 bases from J, leaving 12 bases between. DNA for the CDR3: TGTGCCAGCAGCTTAGATAAGAACAGTTACACTGAAGCTTTCTTT. Amino acids: CASSLDKNSYTEAFF.

In DNA form, the CDR3 reads TGTGCCTGGAGTGAGGGGTTCCGGGAAAAACTGTTTTTT. Translation: CAWSEGFREKLFF. The chain carries TRBV30 and TRBJ1-4; TRBD1 might be the D (5 bases). The CDR3 is made up of 13 amino acids. V was clipped by 1 base and J by 8 bases, with 11 bases between them. In germline, CDR1 is GTSNPN, CDR2 SVGIG (reference sequence).

The chain is built from TRBV28 and TRBJ2-4; 9 bases align to TRBD1. This CDR3 is built from 15 residues. V shed 6 bases, J shed 2 bases, and the junction held 5 bases outside the gene matches. CDR1 MDHEN and CDR2 SYDVKM come from the germline V gene. CDR3 nucleotide sequence: TGTGCCAGCAGGAGACAGGGGGGGCCCAAAAACATTCAGTACTTC. The encoded protein is CASRRQGGPKNIQYF.

There are a few counts of this clone. V and J are TRBV2 and TRBJ1-6; no clear D gene. Trimming removed 5 bases at V and 0 bases at J, with 11 bases between. Germline-derived CDR1 and CDR2 are SNHLY and FYNNEI. The CDR3 is 16 amino acids. The CDR3 bases are TGTGCCAGCAGTCGGGAGATTAGCTCCTATAATTCACCCCTCCACTTT. Translating gives CASSREISSYNSPLHF.

The chain is built from TRBV6-5 and TRBJ1-5; the D gene is possibly TRBD1 (5 bases). V lost 10 bases and J lost 1, with 17 bases in between. The V gene's germline CDR1 is MNHEY and CDR2 SVGAGI. This CDR3 has 15 residues. The CDR3 is CATRRGDLSNQPQHF. The CDR3 coding sequence is TGTGCCACCCGCCGGGGGGATTTAAGCAATCAGCCCCAGCATTTT.

The rearrangement joins TRBV4-2 to TRBJ2-2, with a weak D call TRBD2 (6 bases). CDR1 is LGHNA and CDR2 is YNFKEQ in the germline V gene. This CDR3 is 17 amino acids long. Between the trimmed V and J ends, which lost 0 bases and 5 bases, there was a span of 16 bases. The CDR3 DNA follows: TGTGCCAGCAGCCAAGATTTAAAAAGGAGGGTGACCGGGGAGCTGTTTTTT. Translation gives CASSQDLKRRVTGELFF.

This rearrangement joins TRBV19 to TRBJ2-7, with a possible D match to TRBD2 (5 bases). The CDR3 length is 14 residues. Per germline, CDR1 LNHDA and CDR2 SQIVND (reference sequence). Trimming left V 4 bases short and J 7 bases short, with 17 bases between. The CDR3 DNA reads as TGTGCCAGTAGTACCCAAACGGGGATGGGGGAGCAGTACTTC. It yields the protein CASSTQTGMGEQYF. The full variable domain, completed using reference TRBV19 and TRBJ2-7, is DGGITQSPKYLFRKEGQNVTLSCEQNLNHDAMYWYRQDPGQGLRLIYYSQIVNDFQKGDIAEGYSVSREKKESFPLTVTSAQKNPTAFYLCASSTQTGMGEQYFGPGTRLTVT.

This rearrangement joins TRBV3-1 (or the pseudogene TRBV3-2) to TRBJ1-1, with 7 bases matching TRBD1. Germline V gives CDR1 LGHDT, CDR2 YNNKEL (reference sequence). V lost 4 bases, J lost 11 bases, and 13 bases stayed unmatched. The CDR3 contains 14 residues. Written as DNA, the CDR3 is TGTGCCAGCAGCCCGGTACCCTTAGACAGGGAGGCTTTCTTT. Its translation: CASSPVPLDREAFF.

This clone appeared a single time. The chain is built from TRBV19 and TRBJ1-4; tentatively, D is TRBD1 (6 bases). V shed 6 bases and J shed 4 bases, with 21 bases lying between them. CDR1 is LNHDA, CDR2 SQIVND, per germline (reference sequence). There are 17 residues in the CDR3. The CDR3 loop is CASRFRGSGHGNEKLFF. CDR3 bases: TGTGCCAGTAGATTCCGGGGATCGGGACACGGTAATGAAAAACTGTTTTTT.

CDR3 region: CSVTGPEAFF. The DNA of the CDR3 is TGCAGCGTAACAGGGCCCGAAGCTTTCTTT. The chain joins TRBV29-1 to TRBJ1-1; perhaps TRBD1 as D (6 bases). Germline assignment: CDR1 SQVTM and CDR2 ANQGSEA. The V end was cut by 6 bases, the J end by 8 bases, with 10 bases between. The CDR3 length is 10 residues.

The chain is built from TRBV9 and TRBJ2-3; weak D call: TRBD2 (6 bases). The CDR3 runs 16 residues. V was pared by 0 bases and J by 2 bases, with 13 bases between. The germline V gene encodes CDR1 SGDLS and CDR2 YYNGEE. The CDR3 DNA follows: TGTGCCAGCAGCGTAGAAAGGACTACACACACAGATACGCAGTATTTT. Translation gives CASSVERTTHTDTQYF. The full variable domain, completed using reference TRBV9 and TRBJ2-3, is DSGVTQTPKHLITATGQRVTLRCSPRSGDLSVYWYQQSLDQGLQFLIQYYNGEERAKGNILERFSAQQFPDLHSELNLSSLELGDSALYFCASSVERTTHTDTQYFGPGTRLTVL.

The chain combines TRBV7-2 with TRBJ1-1, with a possible D match to TRBD1 (5 bases). The germline V and J ends were trimmed by 0 bases and 13 bases, with 15 bases remaining between them. The CDR3 has 13 amino acids. CDR1 and CDR2 from the germline V gene are SGHTA and FQGNSA. CDR3 residues: CASSLARRGKDFF. The CDR3 region has the DNA TGTGCCAGCAGCTTAGCGCGAAGGGGAAAGGATTTCTTT.

The chain links TRBV19 to TRBJ1-1; D is possibly TRBD1 (5 bases). CDR3 length equals 15 residues. CDR1 is LNHDA, CDR2 SQIVND, per germline (reference sequence). V gave up 7 bases and J gave up 3 bases, with 18 bases separating them. The CDR3 nucleotides are TGTGCCAGTACCAAACCCTTCGACAGATACACTGAAGCTTTCTTT. Its protein is CASTKPFDRYTEAFF. The whole variable domain, remainder taken from reference TRBV19 and TRBJ1-1, is DGGITQSPKYLFRKEGQNVTLSCEQNLNHDAMYWYRQDPGQGLRLIYYSQIVNDFQKGDIAEGYSVSREKKESFPLTVTSAQKNPTAFYLCASTKPFDRYTEAFFGQGTRLTVV.

V is TRBV19 and J is TRBJ1-5, with TRBD1 matching 8 bases. This CDR3 comprises 16 residues. V trimming: 6 bases; J trimming: 0 bases; junction bases outside the gene matches: 7. The germline CDR1 and CDR2 sequences are LNHDA and SQIVND (reference sequence). CDR3 region: CASRETGGPSNQPQHF. The DNA for the CDR3 is TGTGCCAGTAGGGAAACAGGGGGGCCTAGCAATCAGCCCCAGCATTTT.

The chain carries TRBV11-2 and TRBJ1-2; D possibly corresponds to TRBD1 (5 bases). CDR3 length: 15 residues. V was trimmed by 5 bases and J by 7 bases, leaving 20 bases between them. CDR1 and CDR2 (germline): SGHAT, FQNNGV. Here the CDR3 DNA reads TGTGCCAGCAGCCCACTGCTCGGAGGGGAGGGTGGCTACACCTTC. Its protein is CASSPLLGGEGGYTF.

The chain recombines TRBV2 with TRBJ2-7; tentatively, D is TRBD2 (5 bases). CDR1 SNHLY and CDR2 FYNNEI come from the germline V gene. V was trimmed by 5 bases and J by 0 bases, leaving 8 bases between them. The CDR3 is 13 amino acids. The CDR3: CASSRESSYEQYF. For the CDR3, the DNA is TGTGCCAGCAGTAGGGAGAGCTCCTACGAGCAGTACTTC. Full variable domain (rest looked up from reference TRBV2 and TRBJ2-7): EPEVTQTPSHQVTQMGQEVILRCVPISNHLYFYWYRQILGQKVEFLVSFYNNEISEKSEIFDDQFSVERPDGSNFTLKIRSTKLEDSAMYFCASSRESSYEQYFGPGTRLTVT.

The chain combines TRBV7-8 with TRBJ2-7; 9 positions agree with TRBD1. This CDR3 region has 16 residues. J gave up 3 bases and V 1 base, and 7 bases lay outside the gene matches. In germline, CDR1 is SGHVS, CDR2 FQNEAQ. As DNA, the CDR3 is TGTGCCAGCAGCTTAGTTTGGGACAGGGATGTCTACGAGCAGTACTTC. This codes for CASSLVWDRDVYEQYF.

This chain links TRBV12-3 or TRBV12-4 with TRBJ1-1, with TRBD1 as a possible D gene (6 bases). The V gene lost 5 bases and the J gene lost 3 bases, with 10 bases spanning the gap. The CDR3 is made up of 13 amino acids. CDR3 nucleotides: TGTGCCAGCAGTCCCCGGACAGACACTGAAGCTTTCTTT. This encodes CASSPRTDTEAFF.

CDR3 amino acids: CAISESGQGKTEAFF. The CDR3 DNA sequence: TGTGCCATCAGTGAGTCGGGACAGGGTAAAACTGAAGCTTTCTTT. The chain employs TRBV10-3 and TRBJ1-1; TRBD1 matches at 9 bases. The CDR3 has 15 amino acids. Germline V lookup: CDR1 ENHRY, CDR2 SYGVKD. Trimming removed 0 bases from V and 5 bases from J; junction bases left unmatched: 4.